This T cell receptor beta chain derives from a study of blood T cells in healthy people across ages. In regard to this clonotype: Its antigen remains unknown.

For the second PCR, which ran for 7 to 11 cycles, a sample-barcoded 5' primer and a J-beta primer mix were used. Samples each returned at least 3 million CDR3-containing paired-end reads. TCRdb reanalysed the 5' RACE reads using MiXCR and keeps one entry per CDR3 protein. The table lists around 1.5 million distinct CDR3 sequences, around 35% of them singletons, with approximately 11% in the top ten. Overall study results and limits: Roughly linear age-related decline in beta diversity appeared, significant by age approximately 40.

The study drew donors from healthy Caucasian individuals in Russia aged roughly 6 to 90. V was clipped by 0 bases and J by 8 bases; unmatched bases: 7. This CDR3 region has 16 residues. The germline V gene has CDR1 DFQATT and CDR2 SNEGSKA (reference sequence). The sample comprised blood. J is TRBJ1-6 and V is TRBV20-1; TRBD1 matches 10 bases. This TCR derives from a young woman in good health. The CDR3 here is CSARDRQGAYYSPLHF. In nucleotides, the CDR3 is TGCAGTGCTAGAGACCGACAGGGGGCATATTATTCACCCCTCCACTTT.